The TCR beta chain described here comes from a study of beta chain features in type 1 diabetes. Study conclusions and caveats: Within each of all four CD4+ subsets, Type 1 diabetes patients had TCRB CDR3s that were moderately but significantly shorter. The study found fewer insertions and more deletions at VDJ junctions in type 1 diabetes patients.

Worth noting for this clone: The antigen remains unidentified.

All of the isolated RNA was reverse transcribed, so expressed TCRB transcripts were sequenced. Measured with immunoSEQ multiplex PCR; TCRdb has only the in-frame clones, and not every one. The sample lists about 470,000 clones, roughly 30% occurring once. Trimming took 5 bases from V and 4 from J, leaving 14 bases between them. This CDR3 comprises 14 residues. Per the germline V gene, CDR1 is LNHNV and CDR2 is YYDKDF (reference sequence). On average, the one heparinised blood draw given by each donor was about 120 mL. Sorted CD4+ subsets: naive, central memory, regulatory, stem cell-like memory (CD45RO/CCR7/CD25/CD127/CD95/CD27 panel).

The chain couples TRBV15 to TRBJ1-1; no clear D. The sequenced sample was naive CD4+ T cells from blood. This TCR was sampled from a young man in good health. The CDR3 sequence: CATSRAPGFTEAFF. In nucleotides, the CDR3 is TGTGCCACCAGCCGCGCGCCCGGGTTCACTGAAGCTTTCTTT.